Listed here are 21 T cell receptor beta chains from one sample, sequenced in a study of monozygotic twins with inflammatory bowel disease. After re-calling the 5' RACE reads, TCRdb lists one entry per CDR3 protein, DNA absent. Across around 140,000 distinct CDR3 sequences, the top ten clones capture 2% to 3% of the sample. The sequencing input was blood. These receptors all come from a human donor with ulcerative colitis or Crohn's disease, or a healthy co-twin of an affected twin (not recorded which).

The rearrangement links TRBV4-1 to TRBJ1-2; the D call of TRBD1 rests on TCRdb alone, since no DNA is present to check it. The CDR3 is 15 residues long. Germline V gene sequence: CDR1 MGHRA, CDR2 YSYEKL. The CDR3 sequence is CASSQPTDSNYGYTF.

This chain connects TRBV4-2 to TRBJ2-7; the TCRdb call, TRBD1, lacks DNA for checking. This CDR3 contains 16 residues. Germline CDR1 and CDR2: LGHNA and YNFKEQ. The CDR3 reads CASSLSGGASSYEQYF.

The CDR3 loop reads CASSLFFGQLNTGELFF. V is TRBV12-3 or TRBV12-4 and J is TRBJ2-2; TCRdb's D call of TRBD1 is untestable without DNA. The CDR3 totals 17 residues.

This rearrangement joins TRBV5-1 to TRBJ1-6; without DNA, the TCRdb call of TRBD1 cannot be checked. The CDR3 spans 18 residues. The germline CDR1 and CDR2 sequences are SGHRS and YFSETQ. This CDR3 reads CASSLDGQSFSYNSPLHF. Full variable domain (rest looked up from reference TRBV5-1 and TRBJ1-6): KAGVTQTPRYLIKTRGQQVTLSCSPISGHRSVSWYQQTPGQGLQFLFEYFSETQRNKGNFPGRFSGRQFSNSRSEMNVSTLELGDSALYLCASSLDGQSFSYNSPLHFGNGTRLTVT.

V and J are TRBV29-1 and TRBJ1-5; TCRdb selects TRBD1, and the lack of DNA leaves this call unchecked. The CDR3 has 16 amino acids. Germline CDR1 SQVTM, CDR2 ANQGSEA. This CDR3 reads CSVVNRGQGANQPQHF. Using reference TRBV29-1 and TRBJ1-5 for the parts outside the CDR3, the full variable domain is SAVISQKPSRDICQRGTSLTIQCQVDSQVTMMFWYRQQPGQSLTLIATANQGSEATYESGFVIDKFPISRPNLTFSTLTVSNMSPEDSSIYLCSVVNRGQGANQPQHFGDGTRLSIL.

The V and J genes are TRBV2 and TRBJ2-7. The V gene's germline CDR1 is SNHLY and CDR2 FYNNEI. The CDR3 length is 14 residues. The CDR3 sequence: CASSEDRKAYEQYF.

The chain uses TRBV5-1 and TRBJ2-5; with no DNA, the TCRdb D assignment of TRBD1 cannot be verified. The CDR3 runs 16 residues. Per the germline V gene, CDR1 is SGHRS and CDR2 is YFSETQ. The CDR3 sequence: CASSLVGQGLQETQYF.

V and J are TRBV20-1 and TRBJ2-3; the D gene TCRdb calls, TRBD1, cannot be checked with no DNA. Per germline, CDR1 DFQATT and CDR2 SNEGSKA (reference sequence). There are 14 residues in the CDR3. The CDR3 region is CSAKTGLATDTQYF.

The chain carries TRBV5-1 and TRBJ1-2; the D gene TCRdb calls, TRBD1, cannot be checked with no DNA. This CDR3 has 15 amino acids. The germline V gene has CDR1 SGHRS and CDR2 YFSETQ. The CDR3 reads CASSFGDRALYGYTF.

This chain connects TRBV4-1 to TRBJ2-1; TCRdb calls TRBD2, which cannot be checked without DNA. Germline assignment: CDR1 MGHRA and CDR2 YSYEKL. The CDR3 sequence is 16 residues long. The CDR3 here is CASSPGPGATDNEQFF.

V is TRBV6-4 and J is TRBJ2-1; TCRdb designates TRBD2, a call that cannot be tested without DNA. The CDR3 extends over 15 amino acids. CDR1 is MRHNA, CDR2 SNTAGT, per germline. CDR3 sequence reads: CASSGTSGGANEQFF.

The chain combines TRBV20-1 with TRBJ1-1. The CDR3 covers 13 residues. Germline lookup yields CDR1 DFQATT and CDR2 SNEGSKA (reference sequence). The chain's CDR3 is CSASLVAFREAFF.

The CDR3 protein is CASSETRSAGELFF. This chain links TRBV5-1 with TRBJ2-2; TCRdb calls TRBD2, which cannot be checked without DNA. Germline CDR1 reads SGHRS; CDR2 reads YFSETQ. CDR3 length equals 14 residues.

CDR3 in amino acids: CASRSGPQETQYF. V and J are TRBV5-1 and TRBJ2-5; the D call from TCRdb, TRBD1, cannot be confirmed without DNA. Germline V CDR1 and CDR2: SGHRS, YFSETQ. This CDR3 is 13 amino acids long.

The chain is built from TRBV5-1 and TRBJ1-2; without DNA, the TCRdb call of TRBD1 cannot be checked. This CDR3 has 16 amino acids. The germline V gene has CDR1 SGHRS and CDR2 YFSETQ. This chain's CDR3 is CASSSQRTGGNYGYTF. The variable domain in full, with the rest retrieved from reference TRBV5-1 and TRBJ1-2, is KAGVTQTPRYLIKTRGQQVTLSCSPISGHRSVSWYQQTPGQGLQFLFEYFSETQRNKGNFPGRFSGRQFSNSRSEMNVSTLELGDSALYLCASSSQRTGGNYGYTFGSGTRLTVV.

The chain links TRBV5-1 to TRBJ2-2; TCRdb names TRBD2, which stays unverified in the absence of DNA. CDR3 length equals 18 residues. Germline V gene lookup returns CDR1 SGHRS and CDR2 YFSETQ. The CDR3 sequence: CASSFRTSGGARTGELFF. The variable domain in full, with the rest retrieved from reference TRBV5-1 and TRBJ2-2, is KAGVTQTPRYLIKTRGQQVTLSCSPISGHRSVSWYQQTPGQGLQFLFEYFSETQRNKGNFPGRFSGRQFSNSRSEMNVSTLELGDSALYLCASSFRTSGGARTGELFFGEGSRLTVL.

The genes are TRBV20-1 and TRBJ2-5; TCRdb's assignment of TRBD2 cannot be checked, as there is no DNA. The CDR3 length is 14 residues. CDR1 and CDR2 (germline): DFQATT, SNEGSKA (reference sequence). CDR3 protein: CSARTSGGAKTQYF.

This chain joins TRBV12-3 or TRBV12-4 and TRBJ1-2. The CDR3 contains 14 residues. CDR3: CASTRVASGYGYTF.

The chain carries TRBV12-3 or TRBV12-4 and TRBJ2-7; TCRdb indicates TRBD1, and absent DNA this call remains unverified. The CDR3 is 14 amino acids. CDR3: CASSPWDTVGEQYF.

The J gene is TRBJ2-5, the V gene TRBV7-2; lacking DNA, the TRBD2 call made by TCRdb goes unchecked. The CDR3 runs to 15 residues. The germline V gene encodes CDR1 SGHTA and CDR2 FQGNSA. The CDR3 protein is CASSGQGLVGETQYF.

The chain couples TRBV5-6 to TRBJ1-1. The CDR3 contains 14 residues. The germline gives CDR1 SGHDT, CDR2 YYEEEE. This CDR3 is CASSLVPTLGEAFF.